This T cell receptor (beta chain) is from a study of blood T cell repertoires in COVID-19. On the study more broadly: Specimens from acute and convalescent COVID-19 originated in the United States, Italy and Spain. PBMCs, B-cell-depleted T cells, or T cells were the source of the cDNA or gDNA that made up the material.

In the authors' workflow: Reference gene primer amplification in the assay estimated nucleated cell counts. Using immunoSEQ multiplex PCR, the repertoire was profiled, and TCRdb retains in-frame clones only, with some absent. D and trimming come from the DNA, and the V and J calls and clone size come from that table. Counted here are roughly 47,000 clones, 82% occurring once; the ten biggest clones make up about 4%. With 0 bases clipped from V and 5 bases from J, the junction kept 4 bases outside the gene matches. The CDR3 length is 16 residues. Germline V lookup: CDR1 LNHNV, CDR2 YYDKDF (reference sequence).

The receptor was isolated from a woman between 70 and 85 years old with acute or convalescent COVID-19. Sample: peripheral blood. The V call is TRBV15, the J call TRBJ1-4; 9 bases map to TRBD1. CDR3 sequence reads: CATSRDRGTGNEKLFF. CDR3 nucleotides: TGTGCCACCAGCAGAGATCGGGGGACAGGGAATGAAAAACTGTTTTTT.